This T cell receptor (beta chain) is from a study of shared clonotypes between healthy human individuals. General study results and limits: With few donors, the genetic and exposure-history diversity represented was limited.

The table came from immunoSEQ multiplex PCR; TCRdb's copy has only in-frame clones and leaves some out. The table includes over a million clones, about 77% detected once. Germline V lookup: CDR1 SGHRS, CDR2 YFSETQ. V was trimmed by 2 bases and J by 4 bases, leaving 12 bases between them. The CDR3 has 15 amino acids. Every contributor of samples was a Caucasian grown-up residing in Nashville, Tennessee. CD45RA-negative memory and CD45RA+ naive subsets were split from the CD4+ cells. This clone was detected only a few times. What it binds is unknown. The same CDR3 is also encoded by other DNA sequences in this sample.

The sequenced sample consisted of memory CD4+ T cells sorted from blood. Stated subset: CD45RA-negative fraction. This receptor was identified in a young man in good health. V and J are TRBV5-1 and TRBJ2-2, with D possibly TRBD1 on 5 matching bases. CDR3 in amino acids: CASSFGQGSTGELFF. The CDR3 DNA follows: TGCGCCAGCAGCTTTGGGCAGGGAAGCACCGGGGAGCTGTTTTTT.